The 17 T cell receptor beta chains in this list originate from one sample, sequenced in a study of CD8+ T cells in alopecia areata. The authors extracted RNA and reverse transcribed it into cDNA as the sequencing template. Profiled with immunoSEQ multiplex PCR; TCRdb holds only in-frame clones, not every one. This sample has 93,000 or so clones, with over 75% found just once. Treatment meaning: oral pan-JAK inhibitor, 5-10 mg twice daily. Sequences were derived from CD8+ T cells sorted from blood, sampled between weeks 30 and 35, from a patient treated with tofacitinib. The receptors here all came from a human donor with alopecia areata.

The CDR3 nucleotides are TGTGCCATCAGTGACGACAGTAGCAATCAGCCCCAGCATTTT. This translates into CAISDDSSNQPQHF. The rearrangement uses TRBV10-3 and TRBJ1-5; maybe TRBD1 (5 bases). Trimming took 3 bases from V and 0 from J, leaving 6 bases between them. The length of the CDR3 is 14 residues. Germline-derived CDR1 and CDR2 are ENHRY and SYGVKD.

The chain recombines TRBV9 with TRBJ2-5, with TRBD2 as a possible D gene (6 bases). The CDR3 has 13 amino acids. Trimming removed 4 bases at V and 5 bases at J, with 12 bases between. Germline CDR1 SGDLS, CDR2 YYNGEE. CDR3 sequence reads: CASSIGGLETQYF. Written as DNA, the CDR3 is TGTGCCAGCAGCATCGGGGGTCTGGAGACCCAGTACTTC.

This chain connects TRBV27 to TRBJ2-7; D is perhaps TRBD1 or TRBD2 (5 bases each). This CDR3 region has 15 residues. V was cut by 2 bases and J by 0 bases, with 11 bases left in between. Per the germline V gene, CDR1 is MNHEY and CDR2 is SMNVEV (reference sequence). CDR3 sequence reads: CASSLKGTLSYEQYF. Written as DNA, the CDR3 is TGTGCCAGCAGTTTAAAAGGGACCCTCTCCTACGAGCAGTACTTC.

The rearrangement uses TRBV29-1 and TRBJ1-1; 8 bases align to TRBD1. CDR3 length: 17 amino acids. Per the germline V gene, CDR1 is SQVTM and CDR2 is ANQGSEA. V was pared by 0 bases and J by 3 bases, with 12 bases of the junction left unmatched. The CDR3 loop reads CSVEDHSFKTGDTEAFF. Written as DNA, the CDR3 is TGCAGCGTTGAAGATCATTCCTTCAAGACAGGGGACACTGAAGCTTTCTTT. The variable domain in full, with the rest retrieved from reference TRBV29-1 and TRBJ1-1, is SAVISQKPSRDICQRGTSLTIQCQVDSQVTMMFWYRQQPGQSLTLIATANQGSEATYESGFVIDKFPISRPNLTFSTLTVSNMSPEDSSIYLCSVEDHSFKTGDTEAFFGQGTRLTVV.

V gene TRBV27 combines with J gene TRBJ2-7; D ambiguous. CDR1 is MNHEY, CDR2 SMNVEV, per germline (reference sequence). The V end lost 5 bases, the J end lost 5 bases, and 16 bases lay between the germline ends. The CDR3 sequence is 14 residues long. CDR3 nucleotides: TGTGCCAGCAGTCCCGACGCGAACCCCCACGAGCAGTACTTC. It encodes CASSPDANPHEQYF.

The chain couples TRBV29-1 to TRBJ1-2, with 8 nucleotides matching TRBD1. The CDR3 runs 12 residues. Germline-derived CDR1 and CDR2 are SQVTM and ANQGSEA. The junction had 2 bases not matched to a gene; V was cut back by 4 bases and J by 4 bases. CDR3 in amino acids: CSVVGTGYGYTF. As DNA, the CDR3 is TGCAGCGTTGTGGGGACAGGCTATGGCTACACCTTC. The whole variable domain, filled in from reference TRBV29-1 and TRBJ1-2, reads SAVISQKPSRDICQRGTSLTIQCQVDSQVTMMFWYRQQPGQSLTLIATANQGSEATYESGFVIDKFPISRPNLTFSTLTVSNMSPEDSSIYLCSVVGTGYGYTFGSGTRLTVV.

CDR3 sequence: CASSLVDSLNTEAFF. The CDR3 nucleotides are TGCGCCAGCAGCTTGGTTGACAGCCTGAACACTGAAGCTTTCTTT. The J gene is TRBJ1-1, the V gene TRBV5-1; perhaps TRBD1 as D (5 bases). The CDR3 runs to 15 residues. V lost 0 bases, J lost 0 bases, and 9 bases lay in between. Germline loops: CDR1 SGHRS, CDR2 YFSETQ.

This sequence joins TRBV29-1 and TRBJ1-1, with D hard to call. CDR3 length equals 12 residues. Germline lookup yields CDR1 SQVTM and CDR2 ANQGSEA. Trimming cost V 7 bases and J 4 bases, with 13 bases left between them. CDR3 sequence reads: CSGKRERTEAFF. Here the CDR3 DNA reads TGCAGCGGTAAAAGGGAGCGCACTGAAGCTTTCTTT.

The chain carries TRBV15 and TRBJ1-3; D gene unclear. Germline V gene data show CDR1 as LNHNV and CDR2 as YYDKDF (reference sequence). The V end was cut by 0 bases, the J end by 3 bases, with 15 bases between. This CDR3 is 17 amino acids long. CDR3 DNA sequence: TGTGCCACCAGCAGAGATGAGATGACCCTACATGGAAACACCATATATTTT. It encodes CATSRDEMTLHGNTIYF.

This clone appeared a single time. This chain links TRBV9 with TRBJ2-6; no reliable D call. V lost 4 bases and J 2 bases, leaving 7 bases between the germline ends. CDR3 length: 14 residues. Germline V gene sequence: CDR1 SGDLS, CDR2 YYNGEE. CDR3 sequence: CASSPQTGANVLTF. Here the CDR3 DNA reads TGTGCCAGCAGCCCGCAGACTGGGGCCAACGTCCTGACTTTC.

CDR3 amino acids: CASSVSRVEETEAFF. In DNA form, the CDR3 reads TGTGCCAGCAGTGTCTCCAGGGTGGAGGAAACTGAAGCTTTCTTT. The gene calls are TRBV6-4 and TRBJ1-1; tentative D call: TRBD1 (5 bases). This CDR3 contains 15 residues. The germline V gene encodes CDR1 MRHNA and CDR2 SNTAGT. The V gene lost 4 bases and the J gene lost 5 bases, with 17 bases spanning the gap.

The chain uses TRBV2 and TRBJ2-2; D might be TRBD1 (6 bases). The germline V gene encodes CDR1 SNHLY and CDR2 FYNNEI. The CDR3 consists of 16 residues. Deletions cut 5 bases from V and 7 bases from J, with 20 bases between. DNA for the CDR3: TGTGCCAGCAGTTTTTCCCCGGGACAATCTGACGGGGAGCTGTTTTTT. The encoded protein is CASSFSPGQSDGELFF.

This CDR3 is CSVSDSYNEQFF. CDR3 nucleotide sequence: TGCAGCGTTTCCGACTCCTACAATGAGCAGTTCTTC. The chain uses TRBV29-1 and TRBJ2-1; D is ambiguous. V lost 5 bases and J 0 bases, leaving 5 bases between the germline ends. CDR3 length: 12 residues. Germline lookup yields CDR1 SQVTM and CDR2 ANQGSEA.

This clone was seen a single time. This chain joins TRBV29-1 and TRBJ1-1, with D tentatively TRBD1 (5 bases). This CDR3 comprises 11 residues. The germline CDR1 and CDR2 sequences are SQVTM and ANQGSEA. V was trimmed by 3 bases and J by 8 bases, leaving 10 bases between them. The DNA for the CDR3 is TGCAGCGTTGAGGGGCAAGTCGAAGCTTTCTTT. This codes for CSVEGQVEAFF.

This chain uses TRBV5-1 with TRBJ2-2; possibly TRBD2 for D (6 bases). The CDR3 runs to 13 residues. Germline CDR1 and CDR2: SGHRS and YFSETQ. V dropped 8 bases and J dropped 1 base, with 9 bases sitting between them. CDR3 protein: CASFSGNTGELFF. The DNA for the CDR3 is TGCGCCAGTTTTAGCGGGAACACCGGGGAGCTGTTTTTT.

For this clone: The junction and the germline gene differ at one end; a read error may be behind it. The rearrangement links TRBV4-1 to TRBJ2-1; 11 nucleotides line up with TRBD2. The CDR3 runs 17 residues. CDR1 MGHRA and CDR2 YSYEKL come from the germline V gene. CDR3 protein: CASSLTSGRNEYNEQLF. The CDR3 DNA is TGCGCCAGCAGCCTAACTAGCGGGAGAAACGAATACAATGAGCAGCTCTTC.

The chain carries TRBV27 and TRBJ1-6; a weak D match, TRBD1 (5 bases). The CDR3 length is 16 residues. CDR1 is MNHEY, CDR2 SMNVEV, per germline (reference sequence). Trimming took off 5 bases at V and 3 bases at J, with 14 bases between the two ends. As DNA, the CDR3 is TGTGCCAGCAGTGAGGGGACGAGCCTCTATAATTCACCCCTCCACTTT. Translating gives CASSEGTSLYNSPLHF.